Detailed here is one TCR beta chain. Its antigen is undetermined. PCR was performed a second time for about 7 to 11 cycles using a sample-barcoded 5' primer and a J-beta primer mix. Unique molecular identifiers of 12 random nucleotides labeled each cDNA. TCRdb independently ran MiXCR on the 5' RACE reads; one entry per CDR3 protein. The repertoire holds some 1.1 million distinct CDR3 sequences, with 35% to 40% as singletons. The data are from a study of blood T cells in healthy people across ages. Study-level points and caveats: Roughly linear declines in TCR beta diversity per million T cells occurred with age. Strongly correlated with naive T cell percentage was TCR beta diversity.

CDR3 length equals 14 residues. After removal of 3 bases from V and 1 base from J, the junction contained 4 bases not matched to a gene. The V gene's germline CDR1 is DFQATT and CDR2 SNEGSKA (reference sequence). The specimen sequenced was blood. This sequence joins TRBV20-1 and TRBJ2-5; 8 bases align to TRBD2. This sequence originates from a man between 18 and 29 years old in good health. DNA for the CDR3: TGCAGTGCTAGGGTAGCGGGGCGCCAAGAGACCCAGTACTTC. This gives the protein CSARVAGRQETQYF.